One sample yielded the 6 T cell receptor beta chains listed below, sequenced in a study of blood T cell repertoires in COVID-19. Clones were sequenced by immunoSEQ multiplex PCR, and TCRdb holds only the in-frame ones, with some missing. The table includes 85,000 to 130,000 clones, roughly 90% detected once. What was sequenced was peripheral blood. These receptors all stem from a human donor in a cohort sampled during active COVID-19.

The chain couples TRBV27 to TRBJ2-7; 7 positions match TRBD1. This CDR3 is built from 14 residues. From germline, CDR1 is MNHEY and CDR2 SMNVEV (reference sequence). The J segment lost 0 bases and the V segment lost 5 bases, leaving 4 bases of the junction unmatched. This chain's CDR3 is CASSTGTASYEQYF. CDR3 coding DNA: TGTGCCAGCAGTACCGGGACAGCCTCCTACGAGCAGTACTTC.

The chain uses TRBV28 and TRBJ1-4; D ambiguous. The length of the CDR3 is 14 residues. Germline CDR1 is MDHEN and CDR2 is SYDVKM. V was pared by 6 bases and J by 8 bases, with 16 bases between. Here the CDR3 reads CASSRQGTAEKLFF. CDR3 coding DNA: TGTGCCAGCAGCCGCCAAGGAACAGCCGAAAAACTGTTTTTT.

This chain joins TRBV27 and TRBJ2-7; 15 positions match TRBD2. V lost 5 bases to trimming and J lost 9 bases; unmatched junction nucleotides: 11. Germline V gives CDR1 MNHEY, CDR2 SMNVEV (reference sequence). This CDR3 is built from 16 residues. The CDR3 spells CASSGNGLAGGGGQYF. In nucleotides, the CDR3 is TGTGCCAGCAGTGGAAATGGACTAGCGGGAGGGGGAGGGCAGTACTTC.

The V and J genes are TRBV7-9 and TRBJ2-3; no definite D call. CDR1 is SEHNR, CDR2 FQNEAQ, per germline (reference sequence). Trimming pared 4 bases from V and 0 bases from J, leaving 17 bases between. This CDR3 is 17 amino acids long. This chain's CDR3 is CASSSSYLAPSTDTQYF. CDR3 coding DNA: TGTGCCAGCAGCTCCTCTTACTTAGCTCCTAGCACAGATACGCAGTATTTT.

This CDR3 reads CASSLEDSEGGQGEKLFF. CDR3 DNA: TGTGCCAGCAGCTTAGAGGACTCTGAGGGGGGACAGGGTGAAAAACTGTTTTTT. V usage is TRBV7-8 and J usage is TRBJ1-4, with TRBD1 identical over 9 bases. The germline gives CDR1 SGHVS, CDR2 FQNEAQ. This CDR3 has 18 amino acids. The V and J ends lost 1 base and 7 bases, in that order; junction bases with no gene match: 13.

The chain employs TRBV6-5 and TRBJ1-1; 7 nucleotides agree with TRBD1. Germline assignment: CDR1 MNHEY and CDR2 SVGAGI. With 7 bases clipped from V and 2 bases from J, the junction kept 7 bases outside the gene matches. The CDR3 is 14 residues long. Written as DNA, the CDR3 is TGTGCCAGCATATCGGACAGGTTCAACACTGAAGCTTTCTTT. It codes for CASISDRFNTEAFF.